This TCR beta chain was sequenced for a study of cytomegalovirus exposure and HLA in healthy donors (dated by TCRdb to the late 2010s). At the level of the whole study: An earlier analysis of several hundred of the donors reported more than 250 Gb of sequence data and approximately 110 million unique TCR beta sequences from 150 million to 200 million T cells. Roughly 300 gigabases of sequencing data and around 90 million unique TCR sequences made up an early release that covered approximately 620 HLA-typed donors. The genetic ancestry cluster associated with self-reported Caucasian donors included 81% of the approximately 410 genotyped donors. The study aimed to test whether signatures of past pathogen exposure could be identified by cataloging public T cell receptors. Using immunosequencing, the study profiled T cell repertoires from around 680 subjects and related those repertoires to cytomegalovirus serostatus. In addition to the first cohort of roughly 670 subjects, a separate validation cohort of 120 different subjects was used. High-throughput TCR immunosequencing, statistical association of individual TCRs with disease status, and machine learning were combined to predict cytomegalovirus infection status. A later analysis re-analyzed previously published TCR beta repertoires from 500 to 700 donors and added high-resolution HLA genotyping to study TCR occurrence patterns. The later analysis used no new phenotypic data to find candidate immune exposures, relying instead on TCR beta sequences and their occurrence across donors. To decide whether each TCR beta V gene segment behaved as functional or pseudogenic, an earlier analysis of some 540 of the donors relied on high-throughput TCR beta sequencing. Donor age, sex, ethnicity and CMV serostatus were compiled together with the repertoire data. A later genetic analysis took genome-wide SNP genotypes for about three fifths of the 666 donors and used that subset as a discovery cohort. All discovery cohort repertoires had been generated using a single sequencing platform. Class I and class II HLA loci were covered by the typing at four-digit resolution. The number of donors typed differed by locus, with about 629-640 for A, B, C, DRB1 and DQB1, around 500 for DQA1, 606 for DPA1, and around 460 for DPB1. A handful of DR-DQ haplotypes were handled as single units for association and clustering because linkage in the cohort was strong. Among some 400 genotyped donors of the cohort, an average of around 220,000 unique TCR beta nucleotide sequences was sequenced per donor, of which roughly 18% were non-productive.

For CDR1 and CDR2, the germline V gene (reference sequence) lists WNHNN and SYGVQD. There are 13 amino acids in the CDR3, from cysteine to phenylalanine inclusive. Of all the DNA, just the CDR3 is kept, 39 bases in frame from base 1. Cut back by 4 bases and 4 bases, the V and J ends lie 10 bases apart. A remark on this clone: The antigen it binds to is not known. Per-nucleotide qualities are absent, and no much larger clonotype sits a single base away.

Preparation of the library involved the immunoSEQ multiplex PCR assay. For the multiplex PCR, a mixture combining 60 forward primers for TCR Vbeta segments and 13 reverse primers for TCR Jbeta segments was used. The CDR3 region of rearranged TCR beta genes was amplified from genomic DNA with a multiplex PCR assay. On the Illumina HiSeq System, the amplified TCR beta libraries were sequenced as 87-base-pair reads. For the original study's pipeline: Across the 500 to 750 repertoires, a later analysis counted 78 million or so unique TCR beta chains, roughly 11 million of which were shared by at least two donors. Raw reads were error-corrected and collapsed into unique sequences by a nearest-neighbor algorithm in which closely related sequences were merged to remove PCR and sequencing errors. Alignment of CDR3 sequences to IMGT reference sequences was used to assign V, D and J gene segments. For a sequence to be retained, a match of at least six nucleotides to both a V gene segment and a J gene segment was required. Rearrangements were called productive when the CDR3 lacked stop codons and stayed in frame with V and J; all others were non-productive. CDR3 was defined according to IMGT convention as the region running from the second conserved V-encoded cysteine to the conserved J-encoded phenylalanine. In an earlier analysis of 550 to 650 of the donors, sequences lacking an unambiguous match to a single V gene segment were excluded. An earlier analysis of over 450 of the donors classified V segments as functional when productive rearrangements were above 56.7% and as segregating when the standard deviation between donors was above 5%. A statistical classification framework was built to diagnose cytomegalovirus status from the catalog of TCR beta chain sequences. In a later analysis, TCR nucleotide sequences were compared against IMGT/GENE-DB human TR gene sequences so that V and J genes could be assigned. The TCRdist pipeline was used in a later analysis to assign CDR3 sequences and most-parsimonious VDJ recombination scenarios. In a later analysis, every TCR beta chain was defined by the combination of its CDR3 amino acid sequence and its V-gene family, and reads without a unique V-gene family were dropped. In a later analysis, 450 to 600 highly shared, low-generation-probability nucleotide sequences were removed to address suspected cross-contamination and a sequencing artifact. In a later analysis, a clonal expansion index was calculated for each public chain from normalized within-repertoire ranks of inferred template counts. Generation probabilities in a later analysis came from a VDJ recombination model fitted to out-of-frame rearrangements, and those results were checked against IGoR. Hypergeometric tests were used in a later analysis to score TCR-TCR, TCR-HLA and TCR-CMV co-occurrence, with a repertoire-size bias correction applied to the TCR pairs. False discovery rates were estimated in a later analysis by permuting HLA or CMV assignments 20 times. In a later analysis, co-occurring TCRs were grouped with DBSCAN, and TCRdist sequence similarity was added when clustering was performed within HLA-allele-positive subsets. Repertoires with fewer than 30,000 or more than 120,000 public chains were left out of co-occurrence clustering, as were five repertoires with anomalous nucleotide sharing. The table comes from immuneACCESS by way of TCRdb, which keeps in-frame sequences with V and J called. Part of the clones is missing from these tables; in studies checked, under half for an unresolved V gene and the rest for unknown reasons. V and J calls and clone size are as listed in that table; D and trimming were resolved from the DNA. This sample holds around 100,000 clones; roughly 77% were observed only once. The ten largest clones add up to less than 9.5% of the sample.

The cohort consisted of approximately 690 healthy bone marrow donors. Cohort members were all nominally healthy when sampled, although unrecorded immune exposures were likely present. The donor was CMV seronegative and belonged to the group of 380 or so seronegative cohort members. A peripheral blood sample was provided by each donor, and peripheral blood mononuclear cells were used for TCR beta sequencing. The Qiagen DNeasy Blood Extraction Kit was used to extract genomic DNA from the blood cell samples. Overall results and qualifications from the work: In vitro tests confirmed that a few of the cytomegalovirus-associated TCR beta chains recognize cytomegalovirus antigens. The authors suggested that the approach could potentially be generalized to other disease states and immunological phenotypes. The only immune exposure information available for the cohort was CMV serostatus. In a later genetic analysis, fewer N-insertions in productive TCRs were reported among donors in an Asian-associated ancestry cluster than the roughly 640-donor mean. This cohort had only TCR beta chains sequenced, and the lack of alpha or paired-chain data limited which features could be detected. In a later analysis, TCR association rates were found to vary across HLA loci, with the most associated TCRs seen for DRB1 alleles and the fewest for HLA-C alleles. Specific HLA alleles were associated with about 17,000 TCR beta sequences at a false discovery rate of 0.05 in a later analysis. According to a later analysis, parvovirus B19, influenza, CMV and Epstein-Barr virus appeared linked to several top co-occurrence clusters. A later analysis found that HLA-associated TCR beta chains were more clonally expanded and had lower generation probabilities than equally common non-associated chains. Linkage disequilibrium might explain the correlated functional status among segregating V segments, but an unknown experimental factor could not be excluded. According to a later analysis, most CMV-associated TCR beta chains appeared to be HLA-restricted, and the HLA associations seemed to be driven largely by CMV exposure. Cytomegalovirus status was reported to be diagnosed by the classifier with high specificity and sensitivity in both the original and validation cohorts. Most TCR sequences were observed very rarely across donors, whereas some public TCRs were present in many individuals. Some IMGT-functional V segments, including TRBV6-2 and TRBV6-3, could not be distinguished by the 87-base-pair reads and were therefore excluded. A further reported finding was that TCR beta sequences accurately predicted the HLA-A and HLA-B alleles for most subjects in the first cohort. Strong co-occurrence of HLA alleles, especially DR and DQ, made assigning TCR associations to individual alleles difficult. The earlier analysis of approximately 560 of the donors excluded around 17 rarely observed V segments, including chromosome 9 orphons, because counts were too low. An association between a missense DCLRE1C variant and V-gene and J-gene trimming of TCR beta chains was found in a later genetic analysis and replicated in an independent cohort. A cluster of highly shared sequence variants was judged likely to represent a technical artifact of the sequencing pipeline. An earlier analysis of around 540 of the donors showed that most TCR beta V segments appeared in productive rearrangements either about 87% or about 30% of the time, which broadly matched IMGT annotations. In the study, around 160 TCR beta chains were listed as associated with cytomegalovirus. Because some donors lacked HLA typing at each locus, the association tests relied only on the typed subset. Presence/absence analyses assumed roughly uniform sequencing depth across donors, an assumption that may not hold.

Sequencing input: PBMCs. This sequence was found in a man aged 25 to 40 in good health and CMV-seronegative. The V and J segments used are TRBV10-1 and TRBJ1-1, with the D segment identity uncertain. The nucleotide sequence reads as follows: TGCGCCAGCAGTGGGGCATATGGCACTGAAGCTTTCTTT. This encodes CASSGAYGTEAFF.